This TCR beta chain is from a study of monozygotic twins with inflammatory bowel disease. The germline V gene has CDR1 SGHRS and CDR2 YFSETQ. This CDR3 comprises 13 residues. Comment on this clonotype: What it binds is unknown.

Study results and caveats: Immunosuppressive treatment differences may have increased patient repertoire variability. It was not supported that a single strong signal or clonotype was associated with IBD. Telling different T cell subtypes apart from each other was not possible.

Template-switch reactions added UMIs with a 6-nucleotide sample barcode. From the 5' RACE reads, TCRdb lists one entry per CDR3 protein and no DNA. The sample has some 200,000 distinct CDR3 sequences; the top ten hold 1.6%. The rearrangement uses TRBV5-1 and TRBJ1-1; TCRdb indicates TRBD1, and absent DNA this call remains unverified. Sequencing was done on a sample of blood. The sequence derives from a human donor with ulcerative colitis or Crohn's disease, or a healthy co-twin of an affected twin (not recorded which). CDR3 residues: CASSPTGNAEAFF.